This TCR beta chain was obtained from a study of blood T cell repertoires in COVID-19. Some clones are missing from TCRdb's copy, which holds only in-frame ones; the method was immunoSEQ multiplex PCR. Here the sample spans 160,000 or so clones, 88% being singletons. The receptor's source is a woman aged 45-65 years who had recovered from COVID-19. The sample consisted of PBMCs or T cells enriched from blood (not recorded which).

CDR3 sequence: CASSRTGSTNEKLFF. CDR3 coding DNA: TGCGCCAGCAGCCGGACAGGGTCAACTAATGAAAAACTGTTTTTT. The chain carries TRBV5-1 and TRBJ1-4, with 8 nucleotides matching TRBD1. V lost 4 bases, J lost 0 bases, and 2 bases stayed unmatched. Germline V CDR1 and CDR2: SGHRS, YFSETQ. The CDR3 spans 15 residues.